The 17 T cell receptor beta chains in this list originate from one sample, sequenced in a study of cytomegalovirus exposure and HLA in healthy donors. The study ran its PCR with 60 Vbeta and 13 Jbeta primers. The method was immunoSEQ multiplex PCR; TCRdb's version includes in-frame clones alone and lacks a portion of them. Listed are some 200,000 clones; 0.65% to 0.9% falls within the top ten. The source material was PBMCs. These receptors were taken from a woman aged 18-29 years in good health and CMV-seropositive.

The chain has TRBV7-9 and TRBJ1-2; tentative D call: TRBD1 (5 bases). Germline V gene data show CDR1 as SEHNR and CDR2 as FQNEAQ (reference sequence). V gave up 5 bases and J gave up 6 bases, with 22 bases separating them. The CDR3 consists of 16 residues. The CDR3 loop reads CASSTQGTATTDGYTF. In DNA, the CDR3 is TGTGCCAGCAGCACGCAGGGTACCGCTACAACGGATGGCTACACCTTC.

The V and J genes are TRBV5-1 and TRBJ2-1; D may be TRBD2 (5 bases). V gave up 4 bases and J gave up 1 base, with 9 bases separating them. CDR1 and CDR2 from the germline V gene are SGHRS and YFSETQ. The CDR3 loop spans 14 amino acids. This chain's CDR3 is CASSPGLSYNEQFF. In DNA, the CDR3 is TGCGCCAGCAGCCCCGGACTGTCCTACAATGAGCAGTTCTTC.

CDR3 amino acids: CASSLDPSGGADTQYF. As DNA, the CDR3 is TGCGCCAGCAGCTTGGATCCTAGCGGGGGGGCAGATACGCAGTATTTT. The V and J genes are TRBV5-1 and TRBJ2-3; 12 bases are shared with TRBD2. The CDR3 is 16 amino acids. J was trimmed by 4 bases and V by 0 bases; bases with no gene match: 3. The V gene's germline CDR1 is SGHRS and CDR2 YFSETQ.

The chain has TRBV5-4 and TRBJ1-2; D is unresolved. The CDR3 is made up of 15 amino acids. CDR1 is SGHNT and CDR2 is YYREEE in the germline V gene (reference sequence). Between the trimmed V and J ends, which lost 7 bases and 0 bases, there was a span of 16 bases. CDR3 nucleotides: TGTGCCAGCTCCTATTTATCAACTTCTAACTATGGCTACACCTTC. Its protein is CASSYLSTSNYGYTF.

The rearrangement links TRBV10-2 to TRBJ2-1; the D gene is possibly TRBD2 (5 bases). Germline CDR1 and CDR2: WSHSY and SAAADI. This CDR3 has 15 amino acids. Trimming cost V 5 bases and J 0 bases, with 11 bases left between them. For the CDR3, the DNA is TGCGCCAGCAGTTCGACTGGGAGCTCCTACAATGAGCAGTTCTTC. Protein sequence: CASSSTGSSYNEQFF.

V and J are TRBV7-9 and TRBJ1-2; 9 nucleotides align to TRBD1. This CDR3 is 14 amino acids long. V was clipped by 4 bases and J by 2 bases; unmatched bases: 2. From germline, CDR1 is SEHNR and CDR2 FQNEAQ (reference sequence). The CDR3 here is CASSSGTGNYGYTF. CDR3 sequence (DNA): TGTGCCAGCAGCTCCGGGACAGGGAACTATGGCTACACCTTC.

The CDR3 sequence: CASSSSRSTDTQYF. The CDR3 region has the DNA TGTGCCAGCAGCTCAAGCAGGAGCACAGATACGCAGTATTTT. V is TRBV7-3 and J is TRBJ2-3, with unresolved D. Trimming removed 4 bases from V and 0 bases from J, with 8 bases in between. The CDR3 spans 14 residues. Germline CDR1 and CDR2: SGHTA and FQGTGA.

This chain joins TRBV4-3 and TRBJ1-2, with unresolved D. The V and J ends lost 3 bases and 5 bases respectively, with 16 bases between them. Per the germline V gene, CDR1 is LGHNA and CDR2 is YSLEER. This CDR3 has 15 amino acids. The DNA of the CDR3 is TGCGCCAGCAGCCAGCGGACCGGACGGGATTATGGCTACACCTTC. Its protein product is CASSQRTGRDYGYTF.

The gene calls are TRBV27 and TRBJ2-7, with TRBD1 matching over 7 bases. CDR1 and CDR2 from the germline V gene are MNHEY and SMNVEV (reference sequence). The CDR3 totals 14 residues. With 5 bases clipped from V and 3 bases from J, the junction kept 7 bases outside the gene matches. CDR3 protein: CASSPGTVSYEQYF. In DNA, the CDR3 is TGTGCCAGCAGTCCGGGGACAGTTAGCTACGAGCAGTACTTC.

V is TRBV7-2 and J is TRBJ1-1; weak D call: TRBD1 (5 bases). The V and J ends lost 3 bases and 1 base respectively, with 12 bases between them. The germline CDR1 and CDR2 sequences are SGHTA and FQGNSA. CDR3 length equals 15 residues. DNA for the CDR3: TGTGCCAGCAGCTTTGACACCCAGGGGAACACTGAAGCTTTCTTT. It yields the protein CASSFDTQGNTEAFF.

CDR3 DNA: TGTGCCAGTAGTATTCCCGGGACAGATAGCAATCAGCCCCAGCATTTT. Translated: CASSIPGTDSNQPQHF. This chain connects TRBV19 to TRBJ1-5, with TRBD1 matching over 7 bases. Germline CDR1 is LNHDA and CDR2 is SQIVND (reference sequence). J lost 0 bases, V lost 3 bases, and 5 bases had no gene match. This CDR3 comprises 16 residues.

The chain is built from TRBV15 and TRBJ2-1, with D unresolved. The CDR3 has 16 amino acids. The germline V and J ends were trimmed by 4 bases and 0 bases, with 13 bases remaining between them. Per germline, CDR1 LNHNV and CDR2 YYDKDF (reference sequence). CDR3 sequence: CATSTVRAISYNEQFF. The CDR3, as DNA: TGTGCCACCAGCACCGTTCGAGCGATCTCCTACAATGAGCAGTTCTTC.

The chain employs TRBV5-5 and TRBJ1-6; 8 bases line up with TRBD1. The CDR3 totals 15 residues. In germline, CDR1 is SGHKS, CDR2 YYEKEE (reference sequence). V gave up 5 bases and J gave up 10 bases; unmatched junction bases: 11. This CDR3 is CASRFMTGESSPLHF. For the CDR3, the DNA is TGTGCCAGCAGATTCATGACAGGGGAGAGCTCACCCCTCCACTTT.

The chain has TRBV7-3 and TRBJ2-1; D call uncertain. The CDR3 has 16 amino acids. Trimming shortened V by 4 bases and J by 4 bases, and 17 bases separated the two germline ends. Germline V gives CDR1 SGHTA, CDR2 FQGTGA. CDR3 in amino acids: CASSSSKADTYNEQFF. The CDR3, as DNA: TGTGCCAGCAGCTCCTCCAAGGCTGACACATACAATGAGCAGTTCTTC.

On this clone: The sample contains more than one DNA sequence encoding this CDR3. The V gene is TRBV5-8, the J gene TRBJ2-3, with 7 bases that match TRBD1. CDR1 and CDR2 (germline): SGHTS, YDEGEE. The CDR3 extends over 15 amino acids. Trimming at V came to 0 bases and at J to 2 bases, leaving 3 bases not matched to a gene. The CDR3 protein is CASSLGTGNTDTQYF. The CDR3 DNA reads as TGTGCCAGCAGCTTGGGGACAGGCAACACAGATACGCAGTATTTT.

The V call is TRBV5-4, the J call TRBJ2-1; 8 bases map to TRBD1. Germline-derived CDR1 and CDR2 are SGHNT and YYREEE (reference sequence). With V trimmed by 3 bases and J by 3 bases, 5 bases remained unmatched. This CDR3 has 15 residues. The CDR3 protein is CASSSRDRLYNEQFF. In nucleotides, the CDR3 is TGTGCCAGCAGCTCCCGGGACAGGCTCTACAATGAGCAGTTCTTC.

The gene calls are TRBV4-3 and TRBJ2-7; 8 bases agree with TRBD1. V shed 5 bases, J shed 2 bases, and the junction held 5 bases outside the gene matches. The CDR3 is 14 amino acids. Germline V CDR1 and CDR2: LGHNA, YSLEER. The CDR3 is CASSLRTGPYEQYF. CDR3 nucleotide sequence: TGCGCCAGCAGCTTACGGACAGGGCCCTACGAGCAGTACTTC.